These 14 T cell receptor beta chains originate from one sample sequenced in a study of T-cell memory formation after mild COVID-19. TCRdb fed the 5' RACE reads into MiXCR, producing one record per CDR3 protein. The data hold 550,000 to 650,000 distinct CDR3 sequences, with roughly 17% observed a single time. Sequencing was done on a sample of PBMCs or a T cell subset sorted from them (not recorded which). Receptors were obtained from an adult woman who had mild COVID-19 (a few samples of this study predate the infection). Cell type and time point are not known.

This clonotype was detected a few times. V is TRBV6-5 and J is TRBJ2-1; D possibly corresponds to TRBD1 (6 bases). The germline V gene has CDR1 MNHEY and CDR2 SVGAGI. The CDR3 runs to 14 residues. With 6 bases removed from V and 9 bases from J, the gap between germline ends came to 18 bases. The CDR3 region is CASRTGHRAGEQFF. The CDR3 DNA is TGTGCCAGCAGGACGGGACACCGTGCGGGTGAGCAGTTCTTC.

This clonotype came up once. The chain combines TRBV19 with TRBJ1-2; no reliable D call. The germline V gene has CDR1 LNHDA and CDR2 SQIVND (reference sequence). Trimming cost V 5 bases and J 7 bases, with 14 bases left between them. The CDR3 is 13 residues long. CDR3 nucleotides: TGTGCCAGTAGTGCCCTTCGTGGTTTTGGCTACACCTTC. It yields the protein CASSALRGFGYTF.

The V gene is TRBV19, the J gene TRBJ2-2; D remains ambiguous. Looked up from germline, CDR1 is LNHDA and CDR2 is SQIVND (reference sequence). This CDR3 is built from 16 residues. Deletions cut 7 bases from V and 4 bases from J, with 19 bases between. The CDR3 reads CASTPSWVSSTGELFF. CDR3 nucleotides: TGTGCCAGTACTCCGTCATGGGTCTCTAGCACCGGGGAGCTGTTTTTT.

This chain links TRBV29-1 with TRBJ2-6; 10 bases are a match to TRBD1. The germline V gene has CDR1 SQVTM and CDR2 ANQGSEA. This CDR3 contains 16 residues. Trimming cost V 3 bases and J 3 bases; bases outside gene matches: 5. CDR3 nucleotide sequence: TGCAGCGTTGATGCGACAGGGGGCAATGGGGCCAACGTCCTGACTTTC. It specifies CSVDATGGNGANVLTF.

This clonotype was observed many times. The rearrangement links TRBV7-9 to TRBJ2-7, with 10 bases fitting TRBD1. V lost 5 bases, J lost 2 bases, and 6 bases stayed unmatched. Germline values: CDR1 SEHNR, CDR2 FQNEAQ (reference sequence). The CDR3 totals 15 residues. The CDR3, as DNA: TGTGCCAGCAGCCACGACAGGGGGCCTACCTACGAGCAGTACTTC. This sequence encodes CASSHDRGPTYEQYF.

The V and J genes are TRBV10-2 and TRBJ2-3; 10 nucleotides match TRBD2. The CDR3 has 16 residues. Germline CDR1 and CDR2: WSHSY and SAAADI. Trimming removed 2 bases from V and 2 bases from J; junction bases left unmatched: 4. The CDR3 loop is CASSERLAGVTDTQYF. The CDR3 coding sequence is TGCGCCAGCAGTGAGAGACTAGCGGGCGTCACAGATACGCAGTATTTT.

The chain carries TRBV5-6 and TRBJ1-2, with D perhaps TRBD1 (5 bases). The length of the CDR3 is 12 residues. Germline-derived CDR1 and CDR2 are SGHDT and YYEEEE. Trimming left V 0 bases short and J 9 bases short, with 9 bases between. The DNA for the CDR3 is TGTGCCAGCAGCTTGGGACAGATAAGCTACACCTTC. Protein sequence: CASSLGQISYTF.

CDR3 protein: CASSILAYSNTGELFF. For the CDR3, the DNA is TGTGCCAGCAGTATACTAGCGTACAGTAACACCGGGGAGCTGTTTTTT. The gene calls are TRBV12-3 or TRBV12-4 and TRBJ2-2; 7 bases map to TRBD2. After removal of 5 bases from V and 2 bases from J, the junction contained 8 bases not matched to a gene. The CDR3 covers 16 residues.

The chain combines TRBV6-6 with TRBJ1-5; D gene unclear. V dropped 5 bases and J dropped 3 bases, with 14 bases sitting between them. Germline lookup yields CDR1 MNHNY and CDR2 SVGAGI (reference sequence). The CDR3 covers 15 residues. CDR3 nucleotides: TGTGCCAGCAGTCCCCGAGGAGTGAACAATCAGCCCCAGCATTTT. Residues: CASSPRGVNNQPQHF.

J is TRBJ2-1 and V is TRBV29-1, with D perhaps TRBD1 or TRBD2 (6 bases each). The CDR3 runs 16 residues. With 3 bases removed from V and 2 bases from J, the gap between germline ends came to 17 bases. Germline V lookup: CDR1 SQVTM, CDR2 ANQGSEA. The DNA of the CDR3 is TGCAGCGTTGATGGCACCGACAGGAGGGCCTACAATGAGCAGTTCTTC. Translating gives CSVDGTDRRAYNEQFF.

This chain connects TRBV18 to TRBJ2-7; D is undetermined. V lost 0 bases to trimming and J lost 0 bases, with 15 bases between them. This CDR3 region has 17 residues. Germline lookup yields CDR1 KGHSH and CDR2 LQKENI. The CDR3 DNA follows: TGTGCCAGCTCACCACCAAAGTTACGGGTGATCTCCTACGAGCAGTACTTC. Its protein is CASSPPKLRVISYEQYF.

This clonotype was recorded a few times. The rearrangement uses TRBV7-9 and TRBJ2-7, with TRBD1 as a possible D gene (6 bases). Germline V gene sequence: CDR1 SEHNR, CDR2 FQNEAQ (reference sequence). The CDR3 is 16 amino acids. Trimming took off 1 base at V and 4 bases at J, with 17 bases between the two ends. CDR3 in DNA: TGTGCCAGCAGCTTAGTCCTGGGACACAAAGTTTACGAGCAGTACTTC. Its translation is CASSLVLGHKVYEQYF.

This clonotype showed up many times. The chain combines TRBV14 with TRBJ2-1, with D hard to call. Germline V lookup: CDR1 SGHDN, CDR2 FVKESK. This CDR3 has 15 amino acids. V gave up 1 base and J gave up 7 bases, with 14 bases separating them. This chain's CDR3 is CASSQVRTLVNEQFF. CDR3 bases: TGTGCCAGCAGCCAAGTTCGAACTCTAGTAAATGAGCAGTTCTTC.

This clonotype was picked up a small number of times. The chain is built from TRBV5-1 and TRBJ1-1, with D possibly being TRBD1 (6 bases). V dropped 3 bases and J dropped 1 base, with 16 bases sitting between them. Germline V lookup: CDR1 SGHRS, CDR2 YFSETQ. The CDR3 spans 16 residues. DNA of the CDR3: TGCGCCAGCAGCTCCGGCGGGGGCCCCCAGAACACTGAAGCTTTCTTT. It translates to CASSSGGGPQNTEAFF.